Listed below are T cell receptor beta chains from one sample, sequenced in a study of blood T cell repertoires in COVID-19. Repertoires were generated with immunoSEQ multiplex PCR, while TCRdb's copy carries only in-frame clones and drops some. The sample consists of 250,000 to 300,000 clones, approximately 91% of them appearing once. Sequencing was performed on PBMCs or T cells enriched from blood (not recorded which). Receptors were obtained from a woman in her thirties or forties with acute COVID-19. Both conserved end residues are part of each CDR3. The D gene is left open where the match is weak. Only some rows state a clone size, as once, few, many or a class for expanded clones.

D gene | J gene | clone size | V gene | CDR3 DNA | CDR3 protein
NA | TRBJ2-3 | once | TRBV24-1 | TGTGCCACCAGTGATCCCAGAACTAGAGCAGATACGCAGTATTTT | CATSDPRTRADTQYF
TRBD1 | TRBJ2-5 | NA | TRBV28 | TGTGCCAGCAGTAACCGACAGGGGGCGCGGGAGACCCAGTACTTC | CASSNRQGARETQYF
NA | TRBJ1-1 | NA | TRBV7-6 | TGTGCCAGCAGCTTAGTTACAGGTGTCCCCCGGAGCACTGAAGCTTTCTTT | CASSLVTGVPRSTEAFF
NA | TRBJ1-6 | NA | TRBV6-5 | TGTGCCAGCAGTTTACCCCGAGGACCCCTCCACTTT | CASSLPRGPLHF
NA | TRBJ2-5 | NA | TRBV5-4 | TGTGCCAGCAGCACCTCCGGGCCTGGAGGGGAGACCCAGTACTTC | CASSTSGPGGETQYF
TRBD1 | TRBJ1-3 | NA | TRBV23-1 | TGCGCCAGCAGTCAATCGGGACAGGGGGGCGAGCCCGACTCTGGAAACACCATATATTTT | CASSQSGQGGEPDSGNTIYF
NA | TRBJ2-5 | NA | TRBV11-1 | TGTGCCAGCACCCGGACCAGGGCAGAGACCCAGTACTTC | CASTRTRAETQYF
NA | TRBJ2-1 | NA | TRBV12-3/TRBV12-4 | TGTGCCAGCAATATACGGGTTAATGAGCAGTTCTTC | CASNIRVNEQFF
NA | TRBJ2-2 | NA | TRBV24-1 | TGTGCCACCAGTGAGCAGGGCAGGGGGGACACCGGGGAGCTGTTTTTT | CATSEQGRGDTGELFF
NA | TRBJ1-3 | NA | TRBV28 | TGTGCCAGCAGTCTCCTTAGCCCCAGGGGTACCTCTGGAAACACCATATATTTT | CASSLLSPRGTSGNTIYF
TRBD2 | TRBJ2-7 | once | TRBV28 | TGTGCCAGCAGCCGGGGGGAGGGTTACGAGCAGTACTTC | CASSRGEGYEQYF
NA | TRBJ1-4 | NA | TRBV5-4 | TGTGCCAGCAGCCCAACCGTGACACCTAATGAAAAACTGTTTTTT | CASSPTVTPNEKLFF
TRBD1 | TRBJ2-5 | NA | TRBV7-9 | TGTGCCAGCAGGGAACAGGGGGCAGGAGAGACCCAGTACTTC | CASREQGAGETQYF
NA | TRBJ2-6 | NA | TRBV19 | TGTGCCAGTAGCGACATTCTCGGACAGACCTCTGGGGCCAACGTCCTGACTTTC | CASSDILGQTSGANVLTF
NA | TRBJ2-5 | NA | TRBV21-1 | TGTGCCAGCAGCAAGGTAAGGGGACAGGGGCAAGAGACCCAGTACTTC | CASSKVRGQGQETQYF
NA | TRBJ1-1 | NA | TRBV10-3 | TGTGCCATCAGTGAGTTCAGAGGCACTGAAGCTTTCTTT | CAISEFRGTEAFF
NA | TRBJ1-3 | NA | TRBV29-1 | TGCAGCGTTGGGGCGGGTCGGTCTGGAAACACCATATATTTT | CSVGAGRSGNTIYF
NA | TRBJ2-4 | once | TRBV5-1 | TGCGCCAGCACCAGGGGTGGCGAGGAAAACATTCAGTACTTC | CASTRGGEENIQYF
TRBD1 | TRBJ1-1 | NA | TRBV19 | TGTGCCAGTAGGCTTGGACAGGGGATCACTGAAGCTTTCTTT | CASRLGQGITEAFF
NA | TRBJ2-2 | NA | TRBV7-2 | TGTGCCAGCAGTATACAGGGGACTAACACCGGGGAGCTGTTTTTT | CASSIQGTNTGELFF
NA | TRBJ1-4 | NA | TRBV6-1 | TGTGCCAGCAGCCGGACAGATGAAAAACTGTTTTTT | CASSRTDEKLFF
NA | TRBJ1-3 | NA | TRBV9 | TGTGCCAGCAGCGTATTAGCCGAGGGAAACACCATATATTTT | CASSVLAEGNTIYF
NA | TRBJ1-4 | NA | TRBV5-4 | TGTGCCAGCAGCTTGTGGGCCCCTGGGGCTAAACTGTTTTTT | CASSLWAPGAKLFF
NA | TRBJ2-7 | NA | TRBV28 | TGTGCCAGCAGCGAACAGGGCAGGGTCTACGAGCAGTACTTC | CASSEQGRVYEQYF
TRBD1 | TRBJ1-6 | NA | TRBV5-6 | TGTGCCAGCAGCTGGGTTCGGGACAGGGCTAATTCACCCCTCCACTTT | CASSWVRDRANSPLHF
NA | TRBJ2-5 | NA | TRBV5-1 | TGCGCCAGCAGCGTGCAGGGATGGGAGACCCAGTACTTC | CASSVQGWETQYF